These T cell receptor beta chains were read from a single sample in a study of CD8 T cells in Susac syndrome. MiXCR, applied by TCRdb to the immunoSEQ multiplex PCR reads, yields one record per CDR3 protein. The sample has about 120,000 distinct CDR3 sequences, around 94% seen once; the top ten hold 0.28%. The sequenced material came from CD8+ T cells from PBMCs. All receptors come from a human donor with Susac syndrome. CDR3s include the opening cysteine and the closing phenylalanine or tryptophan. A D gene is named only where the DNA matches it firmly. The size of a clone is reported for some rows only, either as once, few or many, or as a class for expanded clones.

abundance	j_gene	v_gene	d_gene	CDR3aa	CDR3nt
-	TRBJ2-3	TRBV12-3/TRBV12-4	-	CASSLAATDTQYF	TGTGCCAGCAGTTTAGCGGCTACAGACACGCAGTATTTT
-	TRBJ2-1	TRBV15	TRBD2	CATGGGLEQQFF	TGTGCCACCGGGGGAGGGCTCGAACAGCAGTTCTTC
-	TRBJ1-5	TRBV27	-	CASSLIVGQPQHF	TGTGCCAGCAGTTTAATCGTGGGGCAGCCCCAGCATTTT
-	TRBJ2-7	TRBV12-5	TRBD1	CASGLTIEGRTGNYEQYF	TGTGCTAGTGGTTTGACAATCGAGGGGCGGACAGGGAACTACGAGCAGTACTTC
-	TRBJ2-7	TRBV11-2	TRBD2	CASSSWTSGEAYEQYF	TGTGCCAGCAGCTCCTGGACTAGCGGGGAAGCGTACGAGCAGTACTTC
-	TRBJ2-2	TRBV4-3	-	CASSLLPDTGELFF	TGCGCCAGCAGCCTCCTTCCAGACACCGGGGAGCTGTTTTTT
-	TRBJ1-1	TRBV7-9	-	CASRTTMNTEAFF	TGTGCCAGCCGTACTACAATGAACACTGAAGCTTTCTTT
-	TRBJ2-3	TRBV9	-	CASSVGGGVSTDTQYF	TGTGCCAGCAGCGTAGGAGGCGGGGTGAGCACAGATACGCAGTATTTT
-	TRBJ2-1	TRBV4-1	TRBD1	CASSQGTGLHNEQFF	TGCGCCAGCAGCCAAGGGACAGGGCTACACAATGAGCAGTTCTTC
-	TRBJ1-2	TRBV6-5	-	CASSPDRYYGYTF	TGTGCCAGCAGCCCGGACAGATACTATGGCTACACCTTC
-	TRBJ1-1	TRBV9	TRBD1	CASSYSGQMNTEAFF	TGTGCCAGCAGCTATTCGGGACAGATGAACACTGAAGCTTTCTTT
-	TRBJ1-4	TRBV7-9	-	CASRQVANEKLFF	TGTGCCAGCAGGCAGGTAGCTAATGAAAAACTGTTTTTT
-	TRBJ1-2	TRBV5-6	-	CASSSGSAGYNYGYTF	TGTGCCAGCAGCTCAGGCAGCGCAGGGTACAACTATGGCTACACCTTC
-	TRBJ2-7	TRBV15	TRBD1	CATSMGQGESYEQYF	TGTGCCACCAGCATGGGACAGGGGGAATCCTACGAGCAGTACTTC
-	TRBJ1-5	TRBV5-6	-	CASSLSGQAHNQPQHF	TGTGCCAGCAGCTTATCAGGCCAGGCCCACAATCAGCCCCAGCATTTT
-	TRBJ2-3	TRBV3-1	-	CASSQERAEDTQYF	TGTGCCAGCAGCCAAGAGCGGGCGGAGGATACGCAGTATTTT
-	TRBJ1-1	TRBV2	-	CASSEKGGFEAFF	TGTGCCAGCAGTGAGAAGGGAGGGTTTGAAGCTTTCTTT
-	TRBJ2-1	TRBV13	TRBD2	CASSSTSGGTQFF	TGTGCCAGCAGCTCCACTAGCGGGGGGACACAGTTCTTC
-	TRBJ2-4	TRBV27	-	CASSPDTLAKNIQYF	TGTGCCAGCAGTCCGGACACTCTAGCCAAAAACATTCAGTACTTC
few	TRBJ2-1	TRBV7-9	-	CASSLGENEQFF	TGTGCCAGCAGCTTGGGGGAGAATGAGCAGTTCTTC
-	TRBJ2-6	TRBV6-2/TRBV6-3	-	CASSYALVAGDGSGANVLTF	TGTGCCAGCAGTTACGCCCTCGTGGCAGGGGATGGCTCTGGGGCCAACGTCCTGACTTTC
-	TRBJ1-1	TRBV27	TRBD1	CASSWGTGEAFF	TGTGCCAGCAGTTGGGGGACAGGTGAAGCTTTCTTT
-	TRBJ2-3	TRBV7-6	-	CASSQSGSTDTQYF	TGTGCCAGCAGCCAATCTGGAAGCACAGATACGCAGTATTTT
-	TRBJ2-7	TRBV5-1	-	CASNGGGGEQYF	TGCGCCAGCAACGGAGGAGGTGGCGAGCAGTACTTC
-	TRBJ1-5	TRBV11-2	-	CASSLDIHQPQHF	TGTGCCAGCAGCTTAGACATCCATCAGCCCCAGCATTTT
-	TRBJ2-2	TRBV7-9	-	CVLRGLAVPGELFF	TGTGTTCTACGGGGGCTAGCGGTCCCCGGGGAGCTGTTTTTT
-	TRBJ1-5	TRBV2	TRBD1	CASRQGAPGQPQHF	TGTGCCAGTAGACAGGGGGCGCCTGGTCAGCCCCAGCATTTT
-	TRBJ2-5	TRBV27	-	CASSLSIRGETQYF	TGTGCCAGCAGTTTATCGATTAGGGGGGAGACCCAGTACTTC
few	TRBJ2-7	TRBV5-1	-	CASSGSYEQYF	TGTGCCAGCTCGGGATCCTACGAGCAGTACTTC
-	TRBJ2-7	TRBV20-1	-	CSAKTGDYYEQYF	TGCAGTGCTAAGACAGGGGACTACTACGAGCAGTACTTC
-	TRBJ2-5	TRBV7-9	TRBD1	CASSSWDRGLETQYF	TGTGCCAGCAGCTCCTGGGACAGGGGACTAGAGACCCAGTACTTC
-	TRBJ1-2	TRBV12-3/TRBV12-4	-	CASSPLEYGYTF	TGTGCCAGCAGTCCCCTTGAGTATGGCTACACCTTC
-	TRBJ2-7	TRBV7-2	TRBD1	CASSPMGQGFDEQYF	TGTGCCAGCAGCCCCATGGGACAGGGGTTCGACGAGCAGTACTTC
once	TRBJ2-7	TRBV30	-	CAWNRGLYEQYF	TGTGCCTGGAACAGGGGACTCTACGAGCAGTACTTC
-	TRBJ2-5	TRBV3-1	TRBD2	CASSRGLARETQYF	TGTGCCAGCAGCCGTGGACTAGCCCGAGAGACCCAGTACTTC
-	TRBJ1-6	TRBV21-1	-	CASSTAVNNSPLHF	TGTGCCAGCAGCACGGCGGTGAATAATTCACCCCTCCACTTT
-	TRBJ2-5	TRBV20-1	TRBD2	CSASSVLTSGKETQYF	TGCAGTGCTAGTTCGGTTTTGACTAGCGGAAAAGAGACCCAGTACTTC
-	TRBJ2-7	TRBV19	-	CASSILGAAYEQYF	TGTGCCAGTAGTATTCTGGGGGCTGCATACGAGCAGTACTTC
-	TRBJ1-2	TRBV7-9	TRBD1	CASSPSDRELYGYTF	TGTGCCAGCAGCCCCTCGGACAGGGAACTCTATGGCTACACCTTC
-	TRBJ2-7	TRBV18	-	CASSPPTAYEQYF	TGTGCCAGCTCACCCCCCACCGCCTACGAGCAGTACTTC
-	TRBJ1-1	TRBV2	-	CASSEAQAMNTEAFF	TGTGCCAGCAGTGAAGCGCAGGCCATGAACACTGAAGCTTTCTTT
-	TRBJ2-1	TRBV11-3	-	CASSLWEGVSNEQFF	TGTGCCAGCAGCTTATGGGAGGGGGTGAGCAATGAGCAGTTCTTC
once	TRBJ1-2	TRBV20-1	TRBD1	CSAGTGFGYTF	TGCAGTGCTGGGACAGGGTTTGGCTACACCTTC
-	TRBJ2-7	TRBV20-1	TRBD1	CSARDRQGAPYEQYF	TGCAGTGCTAGAGATAGACAGGGAGCCCCCTACGAGCAGTACTTC
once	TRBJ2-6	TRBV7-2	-	CASRFSGTGANVLTF	TGTGCCAGCAGGTTCTCGGGGACTGGGGCCAACGTCCTGACTTTC
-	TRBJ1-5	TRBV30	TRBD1	CAWSTGTGGNQPQHF	TGTGCCTGGAGCACAGGGACAGGAGGGAATCAGCCCCAGCATTTT
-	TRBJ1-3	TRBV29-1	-	CSVLSGDDSGNTIYF	TGCAGCGTTCTAAGTGGGGACGACTCTGGAAACACCATATATTTT
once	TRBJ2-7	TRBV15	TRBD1	CATSRETTGTYEQYF	TGTGCCACCAGCAGAGAGACGACAGGGACCTACGAGCAGTACTTC
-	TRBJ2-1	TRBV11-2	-	CASSLVFRTDVEQFF	TGTGCCAGCAGCTTAGTCTTCAGGACAGACGTTGAGCAGTTCTTC
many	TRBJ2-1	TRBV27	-	CASSLGGNEQFF	TGTGCCAGCAGCTTAGGTGGGAATGAGCAGTTCTTC
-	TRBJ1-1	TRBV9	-	CASSSRTYTEAFF	TGTGCCAGCAGCTCTCGGACCTACACTGAAGCTTTCTTT
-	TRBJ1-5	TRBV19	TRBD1	CASSSHRGEGNQPQHF	TGTGCCAGTAGTTCCCACAGGGGCGAGGGCAATCAGCCCCAGCATTTT
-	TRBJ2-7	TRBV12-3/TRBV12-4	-	CASSFVGEQYF	TGTGCCAGCAGTTTTGTTGGGGAGCAGTACTTC